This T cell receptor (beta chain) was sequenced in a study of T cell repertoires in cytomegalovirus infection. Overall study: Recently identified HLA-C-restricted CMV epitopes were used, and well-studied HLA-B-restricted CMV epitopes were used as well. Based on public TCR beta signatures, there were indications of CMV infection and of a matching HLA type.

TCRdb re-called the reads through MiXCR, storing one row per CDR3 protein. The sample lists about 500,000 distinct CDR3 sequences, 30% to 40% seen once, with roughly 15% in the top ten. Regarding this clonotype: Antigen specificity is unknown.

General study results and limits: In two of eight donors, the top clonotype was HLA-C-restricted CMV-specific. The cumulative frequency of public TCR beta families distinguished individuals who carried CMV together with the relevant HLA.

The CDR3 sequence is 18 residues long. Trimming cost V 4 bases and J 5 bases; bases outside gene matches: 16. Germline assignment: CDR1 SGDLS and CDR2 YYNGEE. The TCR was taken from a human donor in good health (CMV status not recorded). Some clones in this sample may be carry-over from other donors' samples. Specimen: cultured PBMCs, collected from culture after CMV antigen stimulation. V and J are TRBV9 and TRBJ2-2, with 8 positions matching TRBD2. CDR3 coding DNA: TGTGCCAGCAGCCCACCACCCGGGAGGGGCGGGAAAACCGGGGAGCTGTTTTTT. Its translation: CASSPPPGRGGKTGELFF.